This T cell receptor (beta chain) was obtained from a study of blood T cell repertoires in COVID-19. On the study more broadly: Samples representing acute and convalescent COVID-19 were sourced from the United States, Italy and Spain. Nucleic acid was either cDNA or gDNA, and it came from T cells, B-cell-depleted T cells, or PBMCs.

Germline V lookup: CDR1 LGHNA, CDR2 YNFKEQ. V trimming: 3 bases; J trimming: 5 bases; junction bases outside the gene matches: 7. The length of the CDR3 is 15 residues. Some clones are missing from TCRdb's copy, which holds only in-frame ones; the method was immunoSEQ multiplex PCR. The sample has about 240,000 clones, 86% seen once. The clonotype originates from a man between 60 and 75 years old with acute or convalescent COVID-19. This chain uses TRBV4-2 with TRBJ2-5, with TRBD1 identical over 9 bases. The sequencing input was peripheral blood. CDR3 bases: TGTGCCAGCAGCCAGCAACAGGGGGCACCTGAGACCCAGTACTTC. As protein: CASSQQQGAPETQYF.